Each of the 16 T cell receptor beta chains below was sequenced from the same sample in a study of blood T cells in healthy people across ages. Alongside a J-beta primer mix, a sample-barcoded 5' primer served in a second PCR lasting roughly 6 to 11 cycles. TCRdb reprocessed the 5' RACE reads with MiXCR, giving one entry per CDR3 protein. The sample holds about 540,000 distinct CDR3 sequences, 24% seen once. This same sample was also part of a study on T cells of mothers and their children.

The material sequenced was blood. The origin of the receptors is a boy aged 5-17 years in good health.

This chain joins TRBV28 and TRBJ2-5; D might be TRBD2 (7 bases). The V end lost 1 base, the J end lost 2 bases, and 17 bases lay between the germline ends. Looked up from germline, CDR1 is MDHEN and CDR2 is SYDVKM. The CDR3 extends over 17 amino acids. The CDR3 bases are TGTGCCAGCAGTTTATTCGGAAGGGGGGGGATTCAAGAGACCCAGTACTTC. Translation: CASSLFGRGGIQETQYF.

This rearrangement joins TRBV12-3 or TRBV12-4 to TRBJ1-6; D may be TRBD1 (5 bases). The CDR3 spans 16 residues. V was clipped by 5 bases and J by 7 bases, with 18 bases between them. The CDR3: CASSPRGEVWNSPLHF. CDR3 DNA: TGTGCCAGCAGTCCTCGGGGGGAGGTTTGGAATTCACCCCTCCACTTT.

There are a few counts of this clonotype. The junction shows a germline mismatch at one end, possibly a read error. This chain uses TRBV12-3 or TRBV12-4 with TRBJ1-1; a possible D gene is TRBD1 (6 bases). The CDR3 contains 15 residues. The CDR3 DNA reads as TGTGCCAGCAGTTTTGGGGGCAGGCCTAACACTGGAGCTTTCTTT. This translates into CASSFGGRPNTGAFF.

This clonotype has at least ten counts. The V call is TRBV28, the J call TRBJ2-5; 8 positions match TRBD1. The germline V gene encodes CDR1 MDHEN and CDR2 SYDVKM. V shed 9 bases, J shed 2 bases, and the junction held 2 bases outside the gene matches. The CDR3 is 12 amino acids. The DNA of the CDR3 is TGTGCCAGTAGACAGGGGCAAGAGACCCAGTACTTC. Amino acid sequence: CASRQGQETQYF.

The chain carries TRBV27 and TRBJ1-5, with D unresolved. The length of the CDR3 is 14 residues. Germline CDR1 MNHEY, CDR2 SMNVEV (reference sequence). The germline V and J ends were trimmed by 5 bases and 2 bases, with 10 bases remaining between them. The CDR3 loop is CASSNTGGNQPQHF. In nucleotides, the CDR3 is TGTGCCAGCAGTAATACGGGCGGCAATCAGCCCCAGCATTTT.

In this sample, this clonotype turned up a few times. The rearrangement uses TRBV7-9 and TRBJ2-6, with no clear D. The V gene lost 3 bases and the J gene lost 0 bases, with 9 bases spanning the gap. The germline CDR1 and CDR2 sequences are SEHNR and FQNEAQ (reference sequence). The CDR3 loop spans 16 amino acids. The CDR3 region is CASSLPEYSGANVLTF. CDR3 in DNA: TGTGCCAGCAGCTTGCCGGAATACTCTGGGGCCAACGTCCTGACTTTC.

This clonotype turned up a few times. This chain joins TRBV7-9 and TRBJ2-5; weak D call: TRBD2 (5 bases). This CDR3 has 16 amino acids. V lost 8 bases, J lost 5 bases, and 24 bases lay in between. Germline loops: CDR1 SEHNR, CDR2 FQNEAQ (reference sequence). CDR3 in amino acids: CASGSSRGWVSETQYF. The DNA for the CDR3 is TGTGCCAGCGGGTCCAGTCGGGGATGGGTGTCGGAGACCCAGTACTTC. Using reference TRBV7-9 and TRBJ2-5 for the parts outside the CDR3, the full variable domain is DTGVSQNPRHKITKRGQNVTFRCDPISEHNRLYWYRQTLGQGPEFLTYFQNEAQLEKSRLLSDRFSAERPKGSFSTLEIQRTEQGDSAMYLCASGSSRGWVSETQYFGPGTRLLVL.

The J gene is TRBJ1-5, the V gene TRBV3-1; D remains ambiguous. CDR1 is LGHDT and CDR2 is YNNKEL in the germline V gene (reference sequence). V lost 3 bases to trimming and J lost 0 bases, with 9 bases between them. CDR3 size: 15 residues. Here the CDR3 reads CASSHSRISNQPQHF. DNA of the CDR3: TGTGCCAGCAGCCACAGTCGGATTAGCAATCAGCCCCAGCATTTT.

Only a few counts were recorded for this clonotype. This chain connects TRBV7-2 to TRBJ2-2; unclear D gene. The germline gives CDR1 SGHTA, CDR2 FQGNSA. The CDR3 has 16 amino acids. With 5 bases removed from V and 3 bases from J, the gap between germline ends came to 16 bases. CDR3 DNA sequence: TGTGCCAGCAGCCCCCGAAGCGAGGAACACACCGGGGAGCTGTTTTTT. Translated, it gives CASSPRSEEHTGELFF.

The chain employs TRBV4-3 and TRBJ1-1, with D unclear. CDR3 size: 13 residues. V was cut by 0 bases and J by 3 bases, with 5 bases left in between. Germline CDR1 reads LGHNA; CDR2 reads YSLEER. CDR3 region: CASSQEPHTEAFF. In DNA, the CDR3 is TGCGCCAGCAGCCAAGAGCCCCACACTGAAGCTTTCTTT.

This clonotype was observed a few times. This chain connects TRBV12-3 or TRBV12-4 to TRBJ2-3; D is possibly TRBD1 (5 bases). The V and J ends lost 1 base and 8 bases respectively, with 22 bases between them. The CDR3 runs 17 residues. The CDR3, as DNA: TGTGCCAGCAGTTTAGATAGTGGCCAAGGTAAAAGGGGTACGCAGTATTTT. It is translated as CASSLDSGQGKRGTQYF.

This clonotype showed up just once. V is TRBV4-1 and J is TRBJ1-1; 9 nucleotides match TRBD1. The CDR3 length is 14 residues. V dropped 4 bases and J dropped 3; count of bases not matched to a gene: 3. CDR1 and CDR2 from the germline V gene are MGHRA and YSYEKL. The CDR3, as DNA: TGCGCCAGCAGCCCCGGGACAGGGTACACTGAAGCTTTCTTT. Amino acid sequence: CASSPGTGYTEAFF.

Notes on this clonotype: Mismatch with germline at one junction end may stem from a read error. The CDR3 protein is CASSQRDRYSPLHF. DNA of the CDR3: TGTGCCAGCAGCCAACGGGACAGGTATTCGCCCCTCCACTTT. V gene TRBV3-1 combines with J gene TRBJ1-6; 8 positions match TRBD1. The CDR3 spans 14 residues. CDR1 LGHDT and CDR2 YNNKEL come from the germline V gene (reference sequence).

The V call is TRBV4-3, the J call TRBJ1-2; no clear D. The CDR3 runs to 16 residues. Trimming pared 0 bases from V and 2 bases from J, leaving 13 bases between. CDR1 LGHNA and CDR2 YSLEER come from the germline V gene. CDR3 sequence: CASSQEAGRTNYGYTF. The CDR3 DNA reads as TGCGCCAGCAGCCAAGAGGCTGGACGGACCAACTATGGCTACACCTTC.

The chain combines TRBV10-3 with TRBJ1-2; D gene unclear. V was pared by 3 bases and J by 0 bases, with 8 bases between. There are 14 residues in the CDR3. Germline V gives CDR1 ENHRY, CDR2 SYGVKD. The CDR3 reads CAISEKGANYGYTF. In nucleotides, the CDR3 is TGTGCCATCAGTGAAAAGGGAGCTAACTATGGCTACACCTTC.

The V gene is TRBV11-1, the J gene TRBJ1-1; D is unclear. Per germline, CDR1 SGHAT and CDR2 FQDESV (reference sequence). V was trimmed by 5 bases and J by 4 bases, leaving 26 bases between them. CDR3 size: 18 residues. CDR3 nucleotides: TGTGCCAGCAGCCCGCCCTACGGAGGGCCCGGGAAAAGCACTGAAGCTTTCTTT. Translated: CASSPPYGGPGKSTEAFF.